This T cell receptor beta chain was observed in a study of shared clonotypes between healthy human individuals. This clone appeared a single time. The assay was immunoSEQ multiplex PCR, and TCRdb's table has in-frame clones only and misses some. The table records roughly 2.4 million clones, around 95% of them present only once. Trimming left V 3 bases short and J 9 bases short, with 11 bases between. The CDR3 has 12 residues. Germline V gene data show CDR1 as ENHRY and CDR2 as SYGVKD. Input material: naive CD4+ T cells sorted from blood. Subset: CD45RA+ positively selected. This chain uses TRBV10-3 with TRBJ1-1; possible D gene TRBD1, 5 bases. This clonotype originated in a man aged 18 to 30 in good health. The CDR3 region has the DNA TGTGCCATCAGTGATTATGGGACCCAAGCTTTCTTT. Translated, it gives CAISDYGTQAFF.